This entry concerns a single T cell receptor (beta chain). What it recognizes is unknown. CDR3 length: 17 residues. V lost 7 bases, J lost 5 bases, and 22 bases lay in between. Germline CDR1 SGHRS, CDR2 YFSETQ. The record originates from a study of fetal regulatory T cell absence and autoimmunity. On the study more broadly: The IPEX patients lacked clinical diabetes but had exocrine pancreas autoimmunity.

Sequencing was at survey level. Assay: immunoSEQ multiplex PCR; the TCRdb copy retains only in-frame clones and omits some. Of 95,000 or so clones in the sample, approximately 79% are singletons; the top ten hold about 2.1%. Study-level points and caveats: In IPEX syndrome, oligoclonal enrichment was read as supporting prenatal antigen-driven autoimmunity in the pancreas. Cord blood and pancreas showed broadly similar TRB gene family usage.

The specimen was pancreas tissue. The receptor was isolated from a male donor with IPEX syndrome. The chain joins TRBV5-1 to TRBJ1-6; D may be TRBD1 (5 bases). For the CDR3, the DNA is TGCGCCAGCGGTGCGGGGCCTTACCCTTACAATAATTCACCCCTCCACTTT. The encoded protein is CASGAGPYPYNNSPLHF.